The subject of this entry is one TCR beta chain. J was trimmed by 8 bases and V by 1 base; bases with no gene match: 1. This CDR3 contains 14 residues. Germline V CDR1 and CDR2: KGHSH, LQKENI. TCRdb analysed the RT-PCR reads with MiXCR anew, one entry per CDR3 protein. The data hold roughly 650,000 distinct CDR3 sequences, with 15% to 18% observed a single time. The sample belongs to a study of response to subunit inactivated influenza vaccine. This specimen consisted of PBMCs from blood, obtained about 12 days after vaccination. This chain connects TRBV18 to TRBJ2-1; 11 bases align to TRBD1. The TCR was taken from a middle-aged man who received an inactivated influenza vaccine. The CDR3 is CASSPRTGGDEQFF. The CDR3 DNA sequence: TGTGCCAGCTCACCACGGACAGGGGGCGATGAGCAGTTCTTC.